This TCR beta chain was recorded in a study of cytomegalovirus exposure and HLA in healthy donors. On the study more broadly: Early release data held tens of millions of unique TCRs from HLA-typed donors.

PCR amplification relied on 60 Vbeta primers (plus 13 Jbeta primers). Profiling relied on immunoSEQ multiplex PCR, and the TCRdb table lists in-frame clones only, not all of them. In total, the table holds approximately 75,000 clones. Trimming took 10 bases from V and 5 from J, leaving 12 bases between them. The germline gives CDR1 LNHDA, CDR2 SQIVND (reference sequence). The CDR3 loop spans 12 amino acids. The study, taken as a whole, reports: In a later analysis, across HLA loci, associated TCR counts were highest for DRB1, lowest for HLA-C. Previous analysis showed most TCR beta V segments were productive about 87% or about 30% of the time. The authors later linked a missense DCLRE1C variant to TCR beta V- and J-gene trimming.

Notes on this clone: As yet, its antigen is unknown.

This TCR derives from a boy aged 5-17 years in good health and CMV-seronegative. Sample: PBMCs. The chain joins TRBV19 to TRBJ1-5; no firm D call. The CDR3 coding sequence is TGTGCCACCGTTAACGGGGATCAGCCCCAGCATTTT. Its translation is CATVNGDQPQHF.